These T cell receptor beta chains were read from a single sample in a study of blood T cell repertoires in COVID-19. Sequenced by immunoSEQ multiplex PCR; TCRdb stores in-frame clones only, minus some. The data hold about 110,000 clones, with about three quarters observed a single time. The sample comprised peripheral blood. Receptors originate from an elderly man with acute or convalescent COVID-19. The CDR3 runs from the conserved cysteine through the conserved F or W. A D gene is named only where the DNA matches it firmly. Clone sizes are given selectively: once, few, many, or a class where the clone is expanded.

v_gene: TRBV6-6; abundance: .; d_gene: TRBD1; len: 16; j_gene: TRBJ1-5; CDR3aa: CASSYSAGQGNQPQHF; CDR3nt: TGTGCCAGCAGTTACTCTGCGGGACAGGGGAATCAGCCCCAGCATTTT
v_gene: TRBV7-2; abundance: .; d_gene: TRBD2; len: 17; j_gene: TRBJ2-1; CDR3aa: CASSLVSASGRPYEQFF; CDR3nt: TGTGCCAGCAGCTTAGTCTCCGCTAGCGGGAGACCCTATGAGCAGTTCTTC
v_gene: TRBV18; abundance: .; d_gene: TRBD2; len: 14; j_gene: TRBJ2-7; CDR3aa: CASSPSGLSYEQYF; CDR3nt: TGTGCCAGCTCACCATCGGGACTATCCTACGAGCAGTACTTC
v_gene: TRBV5-1; abundance: .; d_gene: TRBD1; len: 15; j_gene: TRBJ2-5; CDR3aa: CASTQTGQVQETQYF; CDR3nt: TGCGCCAGCACTCAGACGGGACAGGTCCAAGAGACCCAGTACTTC
v_gene: TRBV5-1; abundance: few; d_gene: TRBD2; len: 14; j_gene: TRBJ2-3; CDR3aa: CASSGGTNTDTQYF; CDR3nt: TGCGCCAGCAGCGGCGGGACTAACACAGATACGCAGTATTTT
v_gene: TRBV24-1; abundance: few; d_gene: TRBD2; len: 16; j_gene: TRBJ2-7; CDR3aa: CATSEVGTRVSYEQYF; CDR3nt: TGTGCCACCAGCGAAGTGGGGACTAGGGTATCCTACGAGCAGTACTTC
v_gene: TRBV19; abundance: .; d_gene: TRBD1; len: 15; j_gene: TRBJ1-6; CDR3aa: CASRYAGQPNSPLHF; CDR3nt: TGTGCCAGTAGATATGCGGGACAGCCTAATTCACCCCTCCACTTT
v_gene: TRBV6-4; abundance: .; d_gene: TRBD1; len: 15; j_gene: TRBJ1-2; CDR3aa: CASSGVPGQGYGYTF; CDR3nt: TGTGCCAGCAGTGGGGTGCCGGGACAGGGTTATGGCTACACCTTC
v_gene: TRBV5-1; abundance: few; d_gene: TRBD2; len: 14; j_gene: TRBJ2-7; CDR3aa: CASSLTSGPYEQYF; CDR3nt: TGCGCCAGCAGCTTGACTAGCGGCCCCTACGAGCAGTACTTC
v_gene: TRBV19; abundance: .; d_gene: TRBD1; len: 16; j_gene: TRBJ2-3; CDR3aa: CASSRGTGDITDTQYF; CDR3nt: TGTGCCAGTAGTAGAGGGACAGGGGACATCACAGATACGCAGTATTTT
v_gene: TRBV6-2/TRBV6-3; abundance: .; d_gene: TRBD1; len: 14; j_gene: TRBJ1-1; CDR3aa: CASSYGTEGTEAFF; CDR3nt: TGTGCCAGCAGTTACGGGACAGAGGGCACTGAAGCTTTCTTT
v_gene: TRBV6-5; abundance: .; d_gene: TRBD2; len: 16; j_gene: TRBJ2-2; CDR3aa: CASSLPGTRGTGELFF; CDR3nt: TGTGCCAGCAGTTTACCCGGGACTAGGGGCACCGGGGAGCTGTTTTTT
v_gene: TRBV4-3; abundance: .; d_gene: .; len: 16; j_gene: TRBJ2-5; CDR3aa: CASSQNQDVPRQTQYF; CDR3nt: TGCGCCAGCAGCCAAAACCAAGACGTCCCGAGGCAGACCCAGTACTTC
v_gene: TRBV4-3; abundance: once; d_gene: TRBD1; len: 14; j_gene: TRBJ2-4; CDR3aa: CASSQDGQGYIQYF; CDR3nt: TGCGCCAGCAGCCAAGATGGACAGGGTTACATTCAGTACTTC
v_gene: TRBV5-1; abundance: .; d_gene: TRBD2; len: 15; j_gene: TRBJ2-7; CDR3aa: CASSPGLAGENEQYF; CDR3nt: TGCGCCAGCAGCCCGGGACTAGCGGGAGAAAACGAGCAGTACTTC
v_gene: TRBV7-2; abundance: .; d_gene: TRBD2; len: 15; j_gene: TRBJ2-7; CDR3aa: CASMETSGSPGEQYF; CDR3nt: TGTGCCAGCATGGAGACTAGCGGGAGTCCTGGAGAGCAGTACTTC
v_gene: TRBV7-9; abundance: once; d_gene: .; len: 12; j_gene: TRBJ2-3; CDR3aa: CASSMGPNTQYF; CDR3nt: TGTGCCAGCAGCATGGGCCCAAATACGCAGTATTTT
v_gene: TRBV20-1; abundance: .; d_gene: .; len: 13; j_gene: TRBJ2-5; CDR3aa: CSASRTGAQTQYF; CDR3nt: TGCAGTGCTAGTCGCACGGGAGCGCAGACCCAGTACTTC
v_gene: TRBV18; abundance: .; d_gene: TRBD1; len: 14; j_gene: TRBJ2-7; CDR3aa: CASRTGTGGYEQYF; CDR3nt: TGTGCCAGCCGGACCGGGACAGGGGGCTACGAGCAGTACTTC
v_gene: TRBV27; abundance: .; d_gene: .; len: 14; j_gene: TRBJ2-7; CDR3aa: CASSRAGSSYEQYF; CDR3nt: TGTGCCAGCAGTAGGGCGGGTAGCTCCTACGAGCAGTACTTC
v_gene: TRBV7-3; abundance: few; d_gene: TRBD1; len: 13; j_gene: TRBJ2-7; CDR3aa: CASSPSRGYEQYF; CDR3nt: TGTGCCAGCAGCCCCAGCAGGGGGTACGAGCAGTACTTC
v_gene: TRBV4-1; abundance: .; d_gene: TRBD2; len: 17; j_gene: TRBJ2-3; CDR3aa: CASSLQLAGGSTDTQYF; CDR3nt: TGCGCCAGCAGCCTACAACTAGCGGGGGGGAGCACAGATACGCAGTATTTT